This entry features one TCR beta chain sequence. Germline CDR1 MDHEN, CDR2 SYDVKM. CDR3 size: 14 residues. V dropped 7 bases and J dropped 10 bases, with 20 bases sitting between them. Libraries were prepared by immunoSEQ multiplex PCR; TCRdb keeps only in-frame clonotypes and omits some of them. The sample lists under 100,000 clones, approximately 90% occurring once. This specimen comes from a study of blood T cell repertoires in COVID-19. Material: peripheral blood. V gene TRBV28 combines with J gene TRBJ2-1, with D perhaps TRBD2 (7 bases). The sequence derives from a man in his forties or fifties with acute or convalescent COVID-19. CDR3 coding DNA: TGTGCCAGCACCGAAGGGGGAGGGGCTCGGGAGCAGTTCTTC. The encoded protein is CASTEGGGAREQFF.